These 22 T cell receptor beta chains came from one sample sequenced in a study of human T cells and chemical hapten exposure. Unique molecular identifiers were attached to individual cDNA molecules within the library. Via MiXCR, TCRdb re-called the reads, giving one row per CDR3 protein. The sample shows fewer than 150,000 distinct CDR3 sequences, around 9% of them seen only once. Extraction yielded total RNA from whole blood (unfractionated). Sample: whole blood. The source of these receptors is a human donor in good health. Some clones in this sample may be carry-over from other donors' samples.

In this sample, this clonotype turned up a few times. The chain joins TRBV12-3 or TRBV12-4 to TRBJ2-7, with D tentatively TRBD2 (6 bases). The CDR3 contains 14 residues. Trimming removed 6 bases from V and 0 bases from J, with 12 bases in between. The CDR3 DNA sequence: TGTGCCAGCAGCCGACAGACTAGCTCCTACGAGCAGTACTTC. This sequence encodes CASSRQTSSYEQYF.

This clonotype occurred many times. V and J are TRBV6-5 and TRBJ1-1, with D maybe TRBD1 (5 bases). V lost 3 bases, J lost 1 base, and 6 bases lay in between. This CDR3 has 13 amino acids. The V gene's germline CDR1 is MNHEY and CDR2 SVGAGI. CDR3 sequence reads: CASSYGGNTEAFF. CDR3 nucleotides: TGTGCCAGCAGTTATGGGGGGAACACTGAAGCTTTCTTT.

This clonotype was seen a handful of times. Here the CDR3 reads CASSGHANTEAFF. Here the CDR3 DNA reads TGTGCCAGCAGTGGACACGCGAACACTGAAGCTTTCTTT. This chain joins TRBV25-1 and TRBJ1-1; D unresolved. CDR1 and CDR2 from the germline V gene are MGHDK and SYGVNS. This CDR3 is 13 amino acids long. V lost 4 bases, J lost 1 base, and 7 bases lay in between.

This clonotype was seen more than once but under ten times. The chain recombines TRBV28 with TRBJ2-4; TRBD1 is a possible D gene (6 bases). The germline V and J ends were trimmed by 5 bases and 0 bases, with 29 bases remaining between them. CDR3 length equals 21 residues. From germline, CDR1 is MDHEN and CDR2 SYDVKM. CDR3 DNA: TGTGCCAGCAGTAACCTGAACATTCGGACAGAGCTGGAGGTAGCCAAAAACATTCAGTACTTC. The encoded protein is CASSNLNIRTELEVAKNIQYF.

The sample holds a few counts of this clonotype. This chain links TRBV10-2 with TRBJ2-3, with TRBD1 as a possible D gene (6 bases). V lost 2 bases to trimming and J lost 3 bases, with 15 bases between them. Germline CDR1 is WSHSY and CDR2 is SAAADI. This CDR3 contains 16 residues. The CDR3 reads CASSEEVGAPTDTQYF. Written as DNA, the CDR3 is TGCGCCAGCAGTGAGGAGGTGGGGGCGCCGACAGATACGCAGTATTTT.

This clonotype showed up many times. This sequence joins TRBV2 and TRBJ1-2; D is uncertain. Germline CDR1 reads SNHLY; CDR2 reads FYNNEI. V lost 7 bases, J lost 1 base, and 4 bases lay in between. This CDR3 spans 11 amino acids. The CDR3 DNA follows: TGTGCCAGCACGGATAACTATGGCTACACCTTC. Protein sequence: CASTDNYGYTF.

This clonotype was counted many times. This chain joins TRBV27 and TRBJ2-1; 10 positions agree with TRBD1. J gave up 8 bases and V 6 bases, and 13 bases lay outside the gene matches. Germline CDR1 is MNHEY and CDR2 is SMNVEV (reference sequence). The CDR3 loop spans 16 amino acids. CDR3 in amino acids: CASRIYPQTGGHEQFF. CDR3 DNA sequence: TGTGCCAGCAGGATATATCCCCAGACAGGGGGCCATGAGCAGTTCTTC.

The chain carries TRBV3-1 and TRBJ2-4; D is perhaps TRBD1 (6 bases). V was clipped by 0 bases and J by 4 bases, with 10 bases between them. Germline values: CDR1 LGHDT, CDR2 YNNKEL (reference sequence). This CDR3 has 15 amino acids. CDR3 sequence: CASSQDRTVKNIQYF. The CDR3 nucleotides read TGTGCCAGCAGCCAAGATAGGACAGTGAAAAACATTCAGTACTTC.

CDR3 sequence reads: CSARTGESSSTEAFF. The CDR3 DNA reads TGCAGTGCAAGGACAGGGGAATCGTCGAGCACTGAAGCTTTCTTT. The V and J genes are TRBV20-1 and TRBJ1-1, with 9 bases fitting TRBD1. Germline CDR1 reads DFQATT; CDR2 reads SNEGSKA (reference sequence). Germline trimming cut 6 bases from V and 4 bases from J; bases unmatched to any gene: 12. This CDR3 comprises 15 residues.

The sample holds a few counts of this clonotype. This chain uses TRBV5-4 with TRBJ2-1; TRBD1 or TRBD2 may be the D gene (5 bases each). Germline V gene data show CDR1 as SGHNT and CDR2 as YYREEE (reference sequence). The CDR3 covers 14 residues. V dropped 4 bases and J dropped 8 bases, with 16 bases sitting between them. CDR3 sequence reads: CASSPMMGDDEQFF. CDR3 sequence (DNA): TGTGCCAGCAGCCCTATGATGGGGGATGATGAGCAGTTCTTC.

A few counts support this clonotype. The gene calls are TRBV20-1 and TRBJ1-5, with TRBD1 matching over 8 bases. The CDR3 is 15 amino acids. CDR1 and CDR2 (germline): DFQATT, SNEGSKA (reference sequence). V lost 6 bases and J lost 5; bases outside the gene matches: 12. The chain's CDR3 is CSAPAGQGTYQPQHF. The CDR3 DNA is TGCAGTGCCCCCGCTGGACAGGGAACTTATCAGCCCCAGCATTTT.

This clonotype was seen repeatedly, ten times or more. The gene calls are TRBV7-9 and TRBJ1-2, with no clear D. The V end was cut by 5 bases, the J end by 4 bases, with 8 bases between. Germline V lookup: CDR1 SEHNR, CDR2 FQNEAQ (reference sequence). The CDR3 spans 12 residues. CDR3 coding DNA: TGTGCCAGCAGCGAAGGATCCTATGGCTACACCTTC. It yields the protein CASSEGSYGYTF.

A single count supports this clonotype. This sequence joins TRBV11-2 and TRBJ2-5, with TRBD1 matching 7 bases. Germline assignment: CDR1 SGHAT and CDR2 FQNNGV. With 0 bases clipped from V and 7 bases from J, the junction kept 2 bases outside the gene matches. The CDR3 spans 13 residues. This chain's CDR3 is CASSLEAGGTQYF. CDR3 nucleotides: TGTGCCAGCAGCTTAGAAGCAGGGGGGACCCAGTACTTC.

This clonotype was counted many times. The chain carries TRBV7-2 and TRBJ1-4; 8 bases align to TRBD1. The CDR3 consists of 13 residues. The V and J ends lost 5 bases and 7 bases, in that order; junction bases with no gene match: 3. Germline CDR1 is SGHTA and CDR2 is FQGNSA. In nucleotides, the CDR3 is TGTGCCAGCAGCGGACAGGGTGGTGAAAAACTGTTTTTT. It codes for CASSGQGGEKLFF.

This clonotype was seen many times. This chain joins TRBV7-2 and TRBJ1-5; possibly TRBD1 for D (5 bases). The ends were cut back, 3 bases at V and 2 bases at J, with 5 bases in the middle. CDR3 length: 13 residues. The V gene's germline CDR1 is SGHTA and CDR2 FQGNSA. The CDR3 nucleotides are TGTGCCAGCAGCTTCAGGGGCAATCAGCCCCAGCATTTT. This sequence encodes CASSFRGNQPQHF. Complete variable domain (other parts from reference TRBV7-2 and TRBJ1-5): GAGVSQSPSNKVTEKGKDVELRCDPISGHTALYWYRQSLGQGLEFLIYFQGNSAPDKSGLPSDRFSAERTGGSVSTLTIQRTQQEDSAVYLCASSFRGNQPQHFGDGTRLSIL.

This clonotype was detected only a few times. CDR3 nucleotide sequence: TGCAGCGCAGAAGGGGGTTCCGGGGAGCTGTTTTTT. Protein sequence: CSAEGGSGELFF. V gene TRBV29-1 combines with J gene TRBJ2-2; D might be TRBD1 (6 bases). The CDR3 consists of 12 residues. Germline CDR1 is SQVTM and CDR2 is ANQGSEA. V dropped 7 bases and J dropped 6 bases, with 12 bases sitting between them.

This clonotype was seen many times. This chain uses TRBV10-3 with TRBJ2-2, with D perhaps TRBD1 (6 bases). Germline-derived CDR1 and CDR2 are ENHRY and SYGVKD. The CDR3 is 15 residues long. The V end lost 4 bases, the J end lost 1 base, and 10 bases lay between the germline ends. Here the CDR3 DNA reads TGTGCCATCAGTGGGACAGCGGTGAACACCGGGGAGCTGTTTTTT. Its protein product is CAISGTAVNTGELFF.

This clonotype appeared a few times. V usage is TRBV7-9 and J usage is TRBJ2-7, with TRBD1 identical over 7 bases. The CDR3 loop spans 14 amino acids. The junction had 4 bases not matched to a gene; V was cut back by 1 base and J by 4 bases. Germline V gene lookup returns CDR1 SEHNR and CDR2 FQNEAQ (reference sequence). CDR3 loop: CASSLEGTAYEQYF. CDR3 sequence (DNA): TGTGCCAGCAGCTTAGAAGGGACAGCGTACGAGCAGTACTTC.

This chain links TRBV6-5 with TRBJ2-1; 10 positions match TRBD1. The ends lost 4 bases at V and 7 bases at J; junction bases unmatched: 4. The germline V gene has CDR1 MNHEY and CDR2 SVGAGI. The length of the CDR3 is 14 residues. The CDR3 DNA sequence: TGTGCCAGCAGTTCGGGACAGGGGAAAAATGAGCAGTTCTTC. Its protein is CASSSGQGKNEQFF.

This clonotype has a count of ten or more. This chain connects TRBV7-9 to TRBJ1-2; 8 bases are a match to TRBD1. Germline V gives CDR1 SEHNR, CDR2 FQNEAQ (reference sequence). Trimming took 5 bases from V and 4 from J; bases not matched to a gene: 9. The CDR3 totals 15 residues. This chain's CDR3 is CASSVEDRVIYGYTF. The CDR3 nucleotides are TGTGCCAGCAGCGTAGAGGACAGGGTGATCTATGGCTACACCTTC.

The rearrangement links TRBV20-1 to TRBJ2-7, with 9 bases lining up with TRBD1. Germline V lookup: CDR1 DFQATT, CDR2 SNEGSKA (reference sequence). Germline trimming cut 1 base from V and 4 bases from J; bases unmatched to any gene: 11. There are 16 residues in the CDR3. The CDR3 coding sequence is TGCAGTGCTAGAGGCCTACCGGGACAGGGAATATACGAGCAGTACTTC. As protein: CSARGLPGQGIYEQYF.

This clonotype came up a few times. This chain connects TRBV20-1 to TRBJ2-4; TRBD1 matches at 8 bases. With 7 bases clipped from V and 8 bases from J, the junction kept 16 bases outside the gene matches. Germline values: CDR1 DFQATT, CDR2 SNEGSKA (reference sequence). The CDR3 loop spans 15 amino acids. The CDR3 spells CSGEDKFQGADIQYF. In DNA form, the CDR3 reads TGCAGTGGGGAGGATAAATTCCAGGGGGCGGACATTCAGTACTTC.